This entry lists 27 T cell receptor beta chains sequenced from one sample in a study of pediatric ulcerative colitis. Generated by immunoSEQ multiplex PCR, the TCRdb table keeps only in-frame clones and is missing some. The table has around 36,000 clones, about 81% seen once. One to two pinch biopsies were taken from the rectum during colonoscopy. Specimen: gut tissue. All receptors derive from a boy between 5 and 17 years old with mild ulcerative colitis.

The rearrangement links TRBV2 to TRBJ1-2, with D perhaps TRBD1 (6 bases). Germline V lookup: CDR1 SNHLY, CDR2 FYNNEI. The CDR3 runs to 15 residues. V gave up 4 bases and J gave up 6 bases, with 18 bases separating them. The CDR3 reads CASSGLRGDQDGYTF. CDR3 DNA sequence: TGTGCCAGCAGTGGTTTAAGGGGGGACCAAGATGGCTACACCTTC.

The chain combines TRBV5-1 with TRBJ1-2; D is unresolved. The CDR3 contains 14 residues. The ends were cut back, 0 bases at V and 2 bases at J, with 8 bases in the middle. The germline V gene encodes CDR1 SGHRS and CDR2 YFSETQ. The CDR3 DNA sequence: TGCGCCAGCAGCTTGGATAGGGTGAACTATGGCTACACCTTC. Translation gives CASSLDRVNYGYTF.

The CDR3 is CASSLAGVEGYTF. The CDR3 region has the DNA TGCGCCAGCAGCTTGGCGGGCGTTGAGGGCTACACCTTC. This chain connects TRBV5-1 to TRBJ1-2; D gene ambiguous. Per germline, CDR1 SGHRS and CDR2 YFSETQ. The CDR3 has 13 amino acids. V was clipped by 0 bases and J by 8 bases, with 11 bases between them.

The gene calls are TRBV2 and TRBJ1-4; 9 bases line up with TRBD1. V lost 6 bases, J lost 7 bases, and 6 bases stayed unmatched. Germline loops: CDR1 SNHLY, CDR2 FYNNEI. The CDR3 extends over 14 amino acids. CDR3 loop: CASRPGTGSEKLFF. CDR3 in DNA: TGTGCCAGCAGGCCCGGGACAGGGAGTGAAAAACTGTTTTTT.

The chain joins TRBV5-1 to TRBJ1-2, with D unresolved. Germline assignment: CDR1 SGHRS and CDR2 YFSETQ. The CDR3 runs to 14 residues. Between the trimmed V and J ends, which lost 0 bases and 4 bases, there was a span of 10 bases. DNA for the CDR3: TGCGCCAGCAGCTTGGGGACGACGGGCTATGGCTACACCTTC. Translation: CASSLGTTGYGYTF.

The chain links TRBV6-1 to TRBJ2-2, with D possibly TRBD1 on 5 matching bases. The V end was cut by 1 base, the J end by 3 bases, with 9 bases between. Per germline, CDR1 MNHNS and CDR2 SASEGT. The CDR3 has 15 amino acids. CDR3 coding DNA: TGTGCCAGCAGTGAAGATGGACATTACACCGGGGAGCTGTTTTTT. This sequence encodes CASSEDGHYTGELFF.

This chain links TRBV5-1 with TRBJ2-5; 9 bases are shared with TRBD2. The CDR3 covers 15 residues. From germline, CDR1 is SGHRS and CDR2 YFSETQ. V lost 0 bases, J lost 5 bases, and 5 bases stayed unmatched. CDR3: CASSLGASGDETQYF. The CDR3 DNA follows: TGCGCCAGCAGCTTGGGGGCTAGCGGGGACGAGACCCAGTACTTC.

This clone was counted a single time. V gene TRBV7-8 combines with J gene TRBJ1-2, with D possibly being TRBD1 (5 bases). V lost 1 base, J lost 1 base, and 13 bases lay in between. Germline CDR1 and CDR2: SGHVS and FQNEAQ. The CDR3 has 16 amino acids. The DNA of the CDR3 is TGTGCCAGCAGCTTAGGTTCTGGGGCTAATAACTATGGCTACACCTTC. Amino acid sequence: CASSLGSGANNYGYTF.

The V call is TRBV10-2, the J call TRBJ2-1, with 8 positions matching TRBD2. Per the germline V gene, CDR1 is WSHSY and CDR2 is SAAADI. CDR3 length: 17 amino acids. Trimming took 7 bases from V and 0 from J; bases not matched to a gene: 11. In DNA, the CDR3 is TGCGCCAGCATTTGGGGACTAGTACAAAGCTCCTACAATGAGCAGTTCTTC. Its protein product is CASIWGLVQSSYNEQFF.

The rearrangement uses TRBV5-6 and TRBJ2-3, with D tentatively TRBD1 (5 bases). CDR3 length equals 15 residues. Germline V gene sequence: CDR1 SGHDT, CDR2 YYEEEE. With 4 bases removed from V and 4 bases from J, the gap between germline ends came to 16 bases. CDR3 region: CASSQGLFTSDTQYF. The CDR3 nucleotides are TGTGCCAGCAGCCAGGGCCTATTTACGTCAGATACGCAGTATTTT. Full variable domain (rest looked up from reference TRBV5-6 and TRBJ2-3): DAGVTQSPTHLIKTRGQQVTLRCSPKSGHDTVSWYQQALGQGPQFIFQYYEEEERQRGNFPDRFSGHQFPNYSSELNVNALLLGDSALYLCASSQGLFTSDTQYFGPGTRLTVL.

The sample holds one count of this clone. J is TRBJ2-3 and V is TRBV9; 9 positions match TRBD2. CDR3 length equals 17 residues. Trimming took 2 bases from V and 5 from J; bases not matched to a gene: 12. Germline V CDR1 and CDR2: SGDLS, YYNGEE. The CDR3 protein is CASSVSVGGGAEDTQYF. The CDR3 DNA is TGTGCCAGCAGCGTGAGTGTGGGCGGGGGGGCCGAAGATACGCAGTATTTT.

The chain's CDR3 is CASSLSQNYGYTF. In nucleotides, the CDR3 is TGTGCCAGCAGCTTATCACAGAACTATGGCTACACCTTC. The V and J genes are TRBV7-9 and TRBJ1-2; D remains ambiguous. This CDR3 has 13 residues. CDR1 and CDR2 (germline): SEHNR, FQNEAQ (reference sequence). Trimming took 2 bases from V and 2 from J, leaving 6 bases between them.

The chain combines TRBV5-6 with TRBJ1-6; possibly TRBD1 for D (5 bases). V was cut by 4 bases and J by 8 bases, with 13 bases left in between. The CDR3 is 14 amino acids. The germline gives CDR1 SGHDT, CDR2 YYEEEE. The CDR3 region is CASSRGRDHSPLHF. DNA for the CDR3: TGTGCCAGCAGCAGGGGACGCGACCATTCACCCCTCCACTTT.

The chain is built from TRBV7-8 and TRBJ1-1, with a tentative D call TRBD1 (6 bases). The CDR3 length is 15 residues. The V gene's germline CDR1 is SGHVS and CDR2 FQNEAQ. The germline V and J ends were trimmed by 4 bases and 0 bases, with 12 bases remaining between them. CDR3 bases: TGTGCCAGCAGCTGGGGACAAGCCTTGAACACTGAAGCTTTCTTT. Encoded protein: CASSWGQALNTEAFF.

The gene calls are TRBV29-1 and TRBJ2-7, with a possible D match to TRBD1 (5 bases). V lost 0 bases and J lost 0, with 18 bases in between. The CDR3 covers 17 residues. Germline CDR1 is SQVTM and CDR2 is ANQGSEA. CDR3 amino acids: CSVEDRVRQKNSYEQYF. CDR3 in DNA: TGCAGCGTTGAAGATCGAGTAAGACAGAAAAACTCCTACGAGCAGTACTTC.

The V gene is TRBV19, the J gene TRBJ1-1, with D possibly TRBD1 on 6 matching bases. V was trimmed by 4 bases and J by 0 bases, leaving 12 bases between them. Germline CDR1 and CDR2: LNHDA and SQIVND (reference sequence). The CDR3 has 15 amino acids. This CDR3 is CASSKEDRLNTEAFF. Written as DNA, the CDR3 is TGTGCCAGTAGTAAAGAAGACAGGCTGAACACTGAAGCTTTCTTT.

This chain joins TRBV7-9 and TRBJ1-2, with D hard to call. Trimming pared 3 bases from V and 8 bases from J, leaving 13 bases between. Germline V gene lookup returns CDR1 SEHNR and CDR2 FQNEAQ (reference sequence). This CDR3 contains 13 residues. The CDR3 sequence: CASSFPAGRGYTF. CDR3 DNA sequence: TGTGCCAGCAGCTTTCCGGCCGGTAGGGGCTACACCTTC.

The rearrangement links TRBV30 to TRBJ1-4; no firm D call. The germline V and J ends were trimmed by 5 bases and 6 bases, with 4 bases remaining between them. The germline gives CDR1 GTSNPN, CDR2 SVGIG (reference sequence). This CDR3 is built from 10 residues. This CDR3 reads CAWEDEKLFF. In nucleotides, the CDR3 is TGTGCCTGGGAGGATGAAAAACTGTTTTTT.

This chain links TRBV7-9 with TRBJ2-5, with TRBD1 identical over 11 bases. The CDR3 extends over 15 amino acids. The germline gives CDR1 SEHNR, CDR2 FQNEAQ (reference sequence). The V segment lost 5 bases and the J segment 5 bases; nucleotides outside the gene matches: 7. Here the CDR3 reads CASSPGTGGTETQYF. The CDR3 coding sequence is TGTGCCAGCAGCCCCGGGACAGGGGGAACGGAGACCCAGTACTTC.

This chain connects TRBV7-2 to TRBJ2-1, with D uncertain. The ends were cut back, 5 bases at V and 2 bases at J, with 7 bases in the middle. The CDR3 runs 13 residues. CDR1 and CDR2 (germline): SGHTA, FQGNSA. The CDR3 reads CASSPSAYNEQFF. CDR3 bases: TGTGCCAGCAGCCCATCAGCCTACAATGAGCAGTTCTTC.

J is TRBJ2-1 and V is TRBV5-4, with unresolved D. V was trimmed by 3 bases and J by 6 bases, leaving 7 bases between them. From germline, CDR1 is SGHNT and CDR2 YYREEE (reference sequence). The CDR3 runs to 12 residues. The CDR3 reads CASSSPGNEQFF. The CDR3 DNA reads as TGTGCCAGCAGCTCACCCGGCAATGAGCAGTTCTTC.

This clone was seen just once. The chain uses TRBV9 and TRBJ2-2; 11 positions match TRBD1. CDR1 and CDR2 from the germline V gene are SGDLS and YYNGEE. Germline trimming cut 4 bases from V and 7 bases from J; bases unmatched to any gene: 15. The CDR3 sequence is 18 residues long. The CDR3 sequence: CASSSRPLGQGAVGELFF. CDR3 nucleotide sequence: TGTGCCAGCAGCTCCCGGCCCCTAGGACAGGGGGCTGTCGGGGAGCTGTTTTTT.

Here the CDR3 reads CASSNGPNTEAFF. CDR3 in DNA: TGTGCCAGTAGCAATGGGCCGAACACTGAAGCTTTCTTT. The J gene is TRBJ1-1, the V gene TRBV19; D uncertain. This CDR3 contains 13 residues. Germline CDR1 and CDR2: LNHDA and SQIVND (reference sequence). The ends were cut back, 6 bases at V and 1 base at J, with 9 bases in the middle.

This clone was seen only a few times. The rearrangement uses TRBV6-1 and TRBJ1-4; D may be TRBD1 (5 bases). Trimming took off 8 bases at V and 4 bases at J, with 14 bases between the two ends. This CDR3 spans 14 amino acids. Germline CDR1 is MNHNS and CDR2 is SASEGT. The DNA of the CDR3 is TGTGCCAGCCGGTCAGGGACTTTTAATGAAAAACTGTTTTTT. Its protein product is CASRSGTFNEKLFF.

The chain is built from TRBV18 and TRBJ1-1, with 9 bases that match TRBD1. Germline CDR1 and CDR2: KGHSH and LQKENI. V shed 4 bases, J shed 3 bases, and the junction held 3 bases outside the gene matches. This CDR3 is 14 amino acids long. CDR3 residues: CASSRRQGDTEAFF. CDR3 coding DNA: TGTGCCAGCTCACGTAGACAGGGGGACACTGAAGCTTTCTTT.

The V and J genes are TRBV2 and TRBJ1-1, with D perhaps TRBD1 (6 bases). Germline CDR1 is SNHLY and CDR2 is FYNNEI. The CDR3 is 15 residues long. Deletions cut 6 bases from V and 5 bases from J, with 19 bases between. DNA for the CDR3: TGTGCCAGCAGGGCGACGTTGGGGGGCCAAACTGAAGCTTTCTTT. It is translated as CASRATLGGQTEAFF.

This chain uses TRBV5-1 with TRBJ2-1; D is ambiguous. Looked up from germline, CDR1 is SGHRS and CDR2 is YFSETQ. The length of the CDR3 is 14 residues. The V end lost 1 base, the J end lost 9 bases, and 14 bases lay between the germline ends. The CDR3 is CASSLPASRGEQFF. CDR3 DNA sequence: TGCGCCAGCAGCTTGCCAGCATCCAGAGGTGAGCAGTTCTTC.